These 9 T cell receptor beta chains share one sample of origin, sequenced in a study of vaccination and CD4 T cells after COVID-19. Cultured CD4+ T-cell DNA underwent Oncomine TCR Beta short-read sequencing. Extraction of genomic DNA was performed on cultured CD4+ T cells. One entry per CDR3 protein results from TCRdb running MiXCR on the PCR reads. Altogether 11,000 or so distinct CDR3 sequences are present, less than 35% being singletons, with the ten largest covering 19%. No antigen is known for these receptors. Treatment meaning: roughly ten-day PBMC culture with coronavirus spike peptide pools or control peptides (ViraFEST assay). During the years 2011-2018, before the COVID-19 pandemic, the unexposed donor's CD4+ T cells were collected. Sequencing was carried out using CD4+ T cells from blood, cultured in vitro. These receptors originate from a human donor in good health.

This clonotype has only a few counts. The chain couples TRBV20-1 to TRBJ2-2, with TRBD2 matching 7 bases. The CDR3 runs 15 residues. CDR1 is DFQATT, CDR2 SNEGSKA, per germline (reference sequence). V shed 0 bases and J 8 bases; nucleotides not matched to a gene: 9. The CDR3 nucleotides are TGCAGTGCTAGAGATAGAAGGACTAGTGCGGGGGAGCTGTTTTTT. Translating gives CSARDRRTSAGELFF.

The rearrangement links TRBV13 to TRBJ2-7, with 14 bases matching TRBD2. CDR3 length equals 16 residues. V dropped 2 bases and J dropped 4; count of bases not matched to a gene: 4. Germline V lookup: CDR1 PRHDT, CDR2 FYEKMQ (reference sequence). This chain's CDR3 is CASSLTGLAGDYEQYF. The CDR3 nucleotides read TGTGCCAGCAGCTTAACGGGACTAGCGGGAGATTACGAGCAGTACTTC.

The chain is built from TRBV7-6 and TRBJ2-3; TRBD2 matches at 8 bases. CDR1 SGHVS and CDR2 FNYEAQ come from the germline V gene. V shed 7 bases, J shed 5 bases, and the junction held 14 bases outside the gene matches. The CDR3 consists of 16 residues. The CDR3 DNA reads TGTGCCAGCACTAAAGGACTAGCTGGGGCACAAGATACGCAGTATTTT. Translated, it gives CASTKGLAGAQDTQYF.

This rearrangement joins TRBV5-1 to TRBJ1-2; the D gene is possibly TRBD1 (5 bases). Between the trimmed V and J ends, which lost 5 bases and 0 bases, there was a span of 11 bases. Germline CDR1 and CDR2: SGHRS and YFSETQ. CDR3 size: 14 residues. The CDR3 DNA sequence: TGCGCCAGCAGTACGAGGGGCGCTAACTATGGCTACACCTTC. Amino acids: CASSTRGANYGYTF. Together with reference TRBV5-1 and TRBJ1-2, the CDR3 gives the full variable domain: KAGVTQTPRYLIKTRGQQVTLSCSPISGHRSVSWYQQTPGQGLQFLFEYFSETQRNKGNFPGRFSGRQFSNSRSEMNVSTLELGDSALYLCASSTRGANYGYTFGSGTRLTVV.

V is TRBV28 and J is TRBJ2-2; tentative D call: TRBD2 (6 bases). The V gene lost 5 bases and the J gene lost 1 base, with 14 bases spanning the gap. Germline-derived CDR1 and CDR2 are MDHEN and SYDVKM. This CDR3 is 16 amino acids long. Here the CDR3 DNA reads TGTGCCAGCAGTGAACTCGCGGGGTTGAACACCGGGGAGCTGTTTTTT. It is translated as CASSELAGLNTGELFF.

In this sample, this clonotype is medium-sized (0.01 to 0.1%). The rearrangement links TRBV15 to TRBJ2-3; D is unclear. V shed 8 bases and J shed 3 bases, with 12 bases lying between them. The V gene's germline CDR1 is LNHNV and CDR2 YYDKDF (reference sequence). The CDR3 has 13 amino acids. The CDR3 loop is CATAPYRTDTQYF. The DNA for the CDR3 is TGTGCCACCGCCCCTTACCGAACAGATACGCAGTATTTT.

The chain uses TRBV6-1 and TRBJ2-1; 8 bases match TRBD1. Trimming removed 3 bases from V and 0 bases from J; junction bases left unmatched: 7. CDR3 length: 17 residues. Germline V gene data show CDR1 as MNHNS and CDR2 as SASEGT. In DNA form, the CDR3 reads TGTGCCAGCAGTGATGGGACAGGTATGAGCTCCTACAATGAGCAGTTCTTC. This codes for CASSDGTGMSSYNEQFF.

This clonotype was counted between two and nine times. V and J are TRBV2 and TRBJ2-3, with 13 bases lining up with TRBD2. Germline V lookup: CDR1 SNHLY, CDR2 FYNNEI. V shed 3 bases, J shed 4 bases, and the junction held 4 bases outside the gene matches. The CDR3 runs to 16 residues. This chain's CDR3 is CASSETGLAGADTQYF. The DNA for the CDR3 is TGTGCCAGCAGTGAGACTGGACTAGCGGGAGCAGATACGCAGTATTTT.

This chain uses TRBV7-2 with TRBJ2-2, with TRBD2 matching 7 bases. Germline V gives CDR1 SGHTA, CDR2 FQGNSA. The ends lost 4 bases at V and 4 bases at J; junction bases unmatched: 9. The CDR3 loop spans 16 amino acids. The CDR3 protein is CASSSPAGVGTGELFF. The CDR3 nucleotides read TGTGCCAGCAGCTCCCCCGCGGGAGTTGGCACCGGGGAGCTGTTTTTT.